This TCR beta chain emerged from a study of regulatory T cells in long-lasting Graves disease (dated by TCRdb to the early 2020s). A note on the overall study: Persistent Graves' disease was defined as persistently positive TSH receptor autoantibodies together with antithyroid drug treatment for over 5 years. Persistent Graves' disease patients in the clinical cohort had taken antithyroid drugs for roughly 10 years on average. The study was conducted in China and was registered as a clinical trial. This study used TCR sequencing and RNA sequencing of peripheral blood to compare persistent Graves' disease patients against newly diagnosed Graves' disease patients. A total of about 35 samples underwent TCR sequencing: some 13 from persistent and roughly 20 from newly diagnosed Graves' disease patients.

As for this clonotype: What antigen it recognizes has not been identified. No much larger clone exists at a distance of one base, and base qualities are not known.

The library relied on multiplex PCR. Instrument used: Illumina HiSeq 4000. iRepertoire HTBI primers and Arm-PCR amplification of CDR3 regions were used to construct TCR beta libraries. PCR products were gel purified before sequencing. The study's own analysis went as follows. Gene usage analysis of CDR3 amino acid clonotypes used the approximately 62 TRBV and more than 13 TRBJ segments found across samples. COPE and FqMerger were used to merge the filtered high-quality paired reads into contigs. BLAST was used to align contigs to the IMGT TRBV, TRBD and TRBJ reference genes, and CDR3 was defined following IMGT. Highly expanded clones were defined as clonotypes with a frequency above 0.1%. Shannon entropy served as the measure of repertoire diversity, while the Gini coefficient captured V-J evenness. A clonotype was considered public if more than one individual shared it. TCRdb reworked the public reads: Q25 trimming with fastp, MiXCR clone assembly, productive beta chains retained. All rows with the same CDR3 protein become a single entry with the most common DNA and genes. The V and J calls here are based on TCRdb, not the publication. The sample table records hundreds of thousands of distinct CDR3 sequences; approximately 23% of these occur just once. In total, the top ten clones hold around 13% of the sample.

What this sample's time point label stands for: persistent/refractory GD, antithyroid drugs over 5 years with positive TRAb. For both TCR sequencing and RNA sequencing, RNA was extracted from PBMCs in TRIzol. Graves' disease was diagnosed according to American Thyroid Association guidelines. Patients for the study were recruited at an endocrinology department in Xi'an, China. Each patient gave 8.5 to 9.5 milliliters of peripheral blood, collected in an EDTA anticoagulant tube. PBMCs were isolated by Ficoll Paque Plus density gradient separation without further T cell sorting. RNA quality was checked with an Agilent 2100 Bioanalyzer and agarose gel, and concentration with a NanoDrop 2000. Study-wide findings and limitations: The small sample size was acknowledged by the authors as a limitation that may reduce accuracy. The study examined only peripheral blood because the primary lesion, thyroid tissue, could not be accessed. Preferential use of TRBV28, TRBJ1-2 and TRBJ2-5 was observed in persistent disease, whereas TRBV20-1 and TRBJ2-1 were favored in newly diagnosed disease. A larger number of public clonotypes was shared among persistent patients (fewer than 3,000) than among newly diagnosed patients (roughly 980). Compared with newly diagnosed patients, persistent Graves' disease patients had lower TCR Shannon entropy and fewer highly expanded clones, which suggests clonal expansion. Sequencing and analysis were limited to the TCR beta chain.

Measured from the cysteine to the phenylalanine, the CDR3 is 15 residues long. Solely the CDR3 DNA is kept, with 45 bases framed from the first base. CDR1 and CDR2, looked up from the germline V gene, are SGHTA and FQGNSA. Trimming at the junction amounts to 0 bases on V and 6 bases on J, and the germline ends lie 11 bases apart. The TCR sequence derives from a female donor with Graves disease. The material was peripheral blood mononuclear cells (PBMCs), obtained when the disease was refractory, from a patient treated with antithyroid drugs. The sequence links TRBV7-2 to TRBJ2-2, with TRBD2 tentatively as D gene (6 bases match). The sequence in DNA is TGTGCCAGCAGCTTAGCGTTCGCGGGGTCCGGGGAGCTGTTTTTT. Protein translation: CASSLAFAGSGELFF. When the CDR3 is completed using the reference TRBV7-2 and TRBJ2-2 genes on either side, the full variable domain is GAGVSQSPSNKVTEKGKDVELRCDPISGHTALYWYRQSLGQGLEFLIYFQGNSAPDKSGLPSDRFSAERTGGSVSTLTIQRTQQEDSAVYLCASSLAFAGSGELFFGEGSRLTVL.